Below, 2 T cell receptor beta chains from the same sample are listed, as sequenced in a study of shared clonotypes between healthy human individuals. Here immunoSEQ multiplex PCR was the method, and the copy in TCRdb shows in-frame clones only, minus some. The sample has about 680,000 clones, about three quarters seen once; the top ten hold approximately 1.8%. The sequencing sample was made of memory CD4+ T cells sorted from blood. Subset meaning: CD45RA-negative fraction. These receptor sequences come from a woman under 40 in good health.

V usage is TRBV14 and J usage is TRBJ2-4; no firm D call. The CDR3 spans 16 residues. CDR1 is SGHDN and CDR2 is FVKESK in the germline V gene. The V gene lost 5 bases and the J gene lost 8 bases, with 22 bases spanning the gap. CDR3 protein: CASSSSNLWSRDIQYF. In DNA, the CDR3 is TGTGCCAGCAGCTCATCAAACCTGTGGTCGCGAGACATTCAGTACTTC.

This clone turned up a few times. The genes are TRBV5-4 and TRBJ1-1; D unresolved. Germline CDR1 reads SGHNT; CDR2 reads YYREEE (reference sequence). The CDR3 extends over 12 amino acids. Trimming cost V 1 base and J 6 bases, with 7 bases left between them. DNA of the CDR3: TGTGCCAGCAGCTTGTACGGGTCTGAAGCTTTCTTT. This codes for CASSLYGSEAFF.